Listed here are 7 T cell receptor beta chains from one sample, sequenced in a study of T-cell reconstitution after alpha-beta-depleted transplantation in children. During its preparation, the TCRbeta library received unique molecular identifiers. MiXCR was run by TCRdb on the PCR reads, yielding one entry per CDR3 protein. Of over 300,000 distinct CDR3 sequences listed, around a tenth are singletons. Sequences were derived from PBMCs from the stem cell graft donor, sampled from the stem cell graft. These receptors all stem from a human donor who donated a stem cell graft to a child with acute lymphoblastic leukemia.

This clonotype was observed once. The CDR3 end shows no conserved phenylalanine or tryptophan, and so a read error is likely. V and J are TRBV27 and TRBJ1-1, with D possibly being TRBD1 (5 bases). V shed 3 bases and J shed 2 bases, with 7 bases lying between them. The CDR3 spans 13 residues. The V gene's germline CDR1 is MNHEY and CDR2 SMNVEV (reference sequence). Here the CDR3 DNA reads TGTGCCAGCAGTTTCACAGGAAACACTGAAGCTTTCTCT. This encodes CASSFTGNTEAFS.

This clonotype was counted many times. The V call is TRBV29-1, the J call TRBJ1-2; D is unresolved. The CDR3 contains 11 residues. The germline V gene has CDR1 SQVTM and CDR2 ANQGSEA. V was cut by 2 bases and J by 5 bases, with 6 bases left in between. The DNA of the CDR3 is TGCAGCGTTGAAAGAGGGTATGGCTACACCTTC. Amino acids: CSVERGYGYTF.

Worth noting for this clonotype: Possible read error: a much larger clone is one base away. The CDR3 is CAISPSPGLAGEGELFF. DNA of the CDR3: TGCGCCATCAGCCCCAGTCCGGGACTAGCGGGAGAGGGGGAGCTGTTTTTT. The chain links TRBV4-3 to TRBJ2-2, with 14 bases fitting TRBD2. CDR1 and CDR2 from the germline V gene are LGHNA and YSLEER. The CDR3 is 17 amino acids.

In this sample, this clonotype turned up a few times. The V gene is TRBV24-1, the J gene TRBJ2-7; D possibly corresponds to TRBD1 (6 bases). This CDR3 is 15 amino acids long. Germline loops: CDR1 KGHDR, CDR2 SFDVKD. V dropped 4 bases and J dropped 0 bases, with 12 bases sitting between them. The CDR3 reads CATSETGSPSYEQYF. The CDR3 nucleotides read TGTGCCACCAGTGAAACAGGGTCGCCCTCCTACGAGCAGTACTTC.

This clonotype was seen a handful of times. The chain recombines TRBV10-3 with TRBJ2-1; tentatively, D is TRBD1 (6 bases). The CDR3 has 15 amino acids. From germline, CDR1 is ENHRY and CDR2 SYGVKD. Trimming removed 0 bases at V and 7 bases at J, with 13 bases between. The CDR3 bases are TGTGCCATCAGTGAGTCAGGGGGAGCGGCGAATGAGCAGTTCTTC. This sequence encodes CAISESGGAANEQFF.

This clonotype turned up a few times. The rearrangement links TRBV13 to TRBJ2-1; 9 bases map to TRBD2. Germline V gene sequence: CDR1 PRHDT, CDR2 FYEKMQ (reference sequence). V lost 0 bases to trimming and J lost 5 bases; unmatched junction nucleotides: 5. CDR3 size: 16 residues. The CDR3 protein is CASSLGIGLANNEQFF. In DNA form, the CDR3 reads TGTGCCAGCAGCTTAGGTATCGGACTAGCGAACAATGAGCAGTTCTTC.

The chain links TRBV7-9 to TRBJ2-7; 10 bases are shared with TRBD1. CDR1 is SEHNR, CDR2 FQNEAQ, per germline (reference sequence). Trimming took 4 bases from V and 3 from J; bases not matched to a gene: 6. The CDR3 totals 15 residues. CDR3 region: CASSSATGGRYEQYF. In nucleotides, the CDR3 is TGTGCCAGCAGCTCCGCGACAGGGGGCCGCTACGAGCAGTACTTC.